The next 21 T cell receptor beta chains were all read from a single sample in a study of blood T cell repertoires in COVID-19. Only in-frame clones appear in the TCRdb table, and some are missing; sequencing was by immunoSEQ multiplex PCR. Of about 440,000 clones listed, roughly 91% were seen once; the top ten hold 0.6%. Sequencing input: PBMCs or T cells enriched from blood (not recorded which). These TCRs come from a man aged 18 to 29 who had recovered from COVID-19.

This clone was recorded only once. The chain combines TRBV15 with TRBJ2-3, with 7 positions matching TRBD2. Germline CDR1 and CDR2: LNHNV and YYDKDF (reference sequence). V gave up 0 bases and J gave up 5 bases; unmatched junction bases: 11. The CDR3 extends over 17 amino acids. The CDR3: CATSRDGLGGPQDTQYF. The CDR3 region has the DNA TGTGCCACCAGCAGAGATGGTTTGGGAGGGCCCCAAGATACGCAGTATTTT. Full variable domain (remainder filled in from reference TRBV15 and TRBJ2-3): DAMVIQNPRYQVTQFGKPVTLSCSQTLNHNVMYWYQQKSSQAPKLLFHYYDKDFNNEADTPDNFQSRRPNTSFCFLDIRSPGLGDTAMYLCATSRDGLGGPQDTQYFGPGTRLTVL.

The chain couples TRBV3-1 (or the pseudogene TRBV3-2) to TRBJ2-1; 8 bases agree with TRBD1. The CDR3 is 15 residues long. The germline gives CDR1 LGHDT, CDR2 YNNKEL (reference sequence). V gave up 4 bases and J gave up 5 bases; unmatched junction bases: 7. Here the CDR3 DNA reads TGTGCCAGCAGCCCAGGACAGGGTTGGGACAATGAGCAGTTCTTC. Translation gives CASSPGQGWDNEQFF.

The rearrangement links TRBV11-3 to TRBJ2-7; maybe TRBD1 (7 bases). This CDR3 is built from 14 residues. The germline V and J ends were trimmed by 5 bases and 3 bases, with 14 bases remaining between them. Germline assignment: CDR1 SGHNT and CDR2 YENEEA. CDR3 sequence reads: CASSSQGGNYEQYF. Written as DNA, the CDR3 is TGTGCCAGCAGCAGCCAGGGGGGTAACTACGAGCAGTACTTC.

This clone was found a few times. This chain uses TRBV2 with TRBJ2-7, with 7 bases matching TRBD2. This CDR3 contains 15 residues. From germline, CDR1 is SNHLY and CDR2 FYNNEI. The J segment lost 0 bases and the V segment lost 6 bases, leaving 8 bases of the junction unmatched. The CDR3 region has the DNA TGTGCCAGCAGGCGGGAGTGGGACTACTCCTACGAGCAGTACTTC. The encoded protein is CASRREWDYSYEQYF.

The V and J genes are TRBV4-1 and TRBJ1-4; 8 nucleotides agree with TRBD1. The CDR3 spans 16 residues. V shed 2 bases, J shed 7 bases, and the junction held 9 bases outside the gene matches. CDR1 and CDR2 from the germline V gene are MGHRA and YSYEKL. This CDR3 reads CASSQNGQGLSEKLFF. CDR3 in DNA: TGCGCCAGCAGCCAAAACGGACAGGGCCTATCTGAAAAACTGTTTTTT.

The rearrangement links TRBV6-5 to TRBJ1-1; 9 positions agree with TRBD1. This CDR3 spans 15 amino acids. Trimming took 4 bases from V and 2 from J; bases not matched to a gene: 5. Germline V gene sequence: CDR1 MNHEY, CDR2 SVGAGI. CDR3: CASSWGQGINTEAFF. For the CDR3, the DNA is TGTGCCAGCAGTTGGGGACAGGGTATCAACACTGAAGCTTTCTTT.

CDR3 residues: CAWSVSGRCLRGYTF. CDR3 in DNA: TGTGCCTGGAGTGTATCAGGCAGGTGCCTGCGCGGCTACACCTTC. The rearrangement uses TRBV30 and TRBJ1-2; D gene unclear. Trimming stripped 0 bases from V and 8 bases from J, with 19 bases between. Looked up from germline, CDR1 is GTSNPN and CDR2 is SVGIG (reference sequence). The CDR3 is 15 amino acids.

The V and J genes are TRBV3-1 (or the pseudogene TRBV3-2) and TRBJ2-7; D possibly corresponds to TRBD2 (5 bases). Germline loops: CDR1 LGHDT, CDR2 YNNKEL (reference sequence). V shed 3 bases and J shed 2 bases, with 14 bases lying between them. The CDR3 loop spans 15 amino acids. CDR3 region: CASSQPGGGPYEQYF. In DNA form, the CDR3 reads TGTGCCAGCAGCCAGCCCGGAGGAGGACCCTACGAGCAGTACTTC.

The chain links TRBV11-2 to TRBJ1-4; D unclear. There are 15 residues in the CDR3. The V and J ends lost 0 bases and 8 bases respectively, with 13 bases between them. Germline lookup yields CDR1 SGHAT and CDR2 FQNNGV. The CDR3 DNA reads TGTGCCAGCAGCTTAGATTCGAGGACGGGGGAAAAACTGTTTTTT. Protein product: CASSLDSRTGEKLFF. Using reference TRBV11-2 and TRBJ1-4 for the parts outside the CDR3, the full variable domain is EAGVAQSPRYKIIEKRQSVAFWCNPISGHATLYWYQQILGQGPKLLIQFQNNGVVDDSQLPKDRFSAERLKGVDSTLKIQPAKLEDSAVYLCASSLDSRTGEKLFFGSGTQLSVL.

This clone was counted only a few times. This chain joins TRBV2 and TRBJ1-4; D might be TRBD1 (6 bases). Germline V gives CDR1 SNHLY, CDR2 FYNNEI. Trimming took 6 bases from V and 4 from J, leaving 12 bases between them. The CDR3 has 14 residues. The chain's CDR3 is CASSADRFNEKLFF. CDR3 nucleotide sequence: TGTGCCAGCAGCGCCGACAGGTTTAATGAAAAACTGTTTTTT.

The V and J genes are TRBV7-9 and TRBJ1-2, with a weak D call TRBD1 (5 bases). The CDR3 extends over 15 amino acids. The V end lost 5 bases, the J end lost 0 bases, and 13 bases lay between the germline ends. Germline V gives CDR1 SEHNR, CDR2 FQNEAQ (reference sequence). This CDR3 reads CASSQPGGSNYGYTF. Here the CDR3 DNA reads TGTGCCAGCAGCCAACCGGGGGGTTCTAACTATGGCTACACCTTC.

The J gene is TRBJ2-7, the V gene TRBV4-2, with TRBD1 matching 7 bases. V shed 0 bases, J shed 7 bases, and the junction held 3 bases outside the gene matches. Germline lookup yields CDR1 LGHNA and CDR2 YNFKEQ. The CDR3 has 13 amino acids. The CDR3 coding sequence is TGTGCCAGCAGCCAAGATAGGGGGCGGGAGCAGTACTTC. Protein: CASSQDRGREQYF.

The chain uses TRBV11-2 and TRBJ2-1; D perhaps matches TRBD2 (5 bases). This CDR3 comprises 14 residues. V lost 4 bases to trimming and J lost 7 bases, with 14 bases between them. Germline lookup yields CDR1 SGHAT and CDR2 FQNNGV. The CDR3 spells CASSSLEGQNEQFF. As DNA, the CDR3 is TGTGCCAGCAGCTCGCTAGAGGGCCAAAATGAGCAGTTCTTC.

This clone was seen once. The chain has TRBV3-1 (or the pseudogene TRBV3-2) and TRBJ2-7; D possibly corresponds to TRBD2 (6 bases). CDR3 length: 13 amino acids. Germline CDR1 is LGHDT and CDR2 is YNNKEL (reference sequence). V shed 9 bases and J shed 0 bases, with 12 bases lying between them. The CDR3 nucleotides are TGTGCCAGTAGAGCGGGCCGCTCCTACGAGCAGTACTTC. This codes for CASRAGRSYEQYF.

The rearrangement links TRBV19 to TRBJ1-1; TRBD1 matches at 10 bases. This CDR3 is 16 amino acids long. The V gene end was trimmed by 6 bases and the J gene end by 4 bases; junction bases not matched to a gene: 11. Looked up from germline, CDR1 is LNHDA and CDR2 is SQIVND (reference sequence). CDR3 region: CASRPGQGVDITEAFF. The CDR3 nucleotides read TGTGCCAGTAGACCTGGACAGGGGGTGGATATCACTGAAGCTTTCTTT. Combining the CDR3 with reference TRBV19 and TRBJ1-1 gives the whole variable domain DGGITQSPKYLFRKEGQNVTLSCEQNLNHDAMYWYRQDPGQGLRLIYYSQIVNDFQKGDIAEGYSVSREKKESFPLTVTSAQKNPTAFYLCASRPGQGVDITEAFFGQGTRLTVV.

The chain is built from TRBV27 and TRBJ1-6; 9 bases match TRBD1. The CDR3 is 16 residues long. J was trimmed by 7 bases and V by 2 bases; bases with no gene match: 6. Germline V gives CDR1 MNHEY, CDR2 SMNVEV (reference sequence). In DNA, the CDR3 is TGTGCCAGCAGTTTAAATGGGGACAGGGAAAATTCACCCCTCCACTTT. This codes for CASSLNGDRENSPLHF.

The gene calls are TRBV5-4 and TRBJ2-1; weak D call: TRBD1 (5 bases). From germline, CDR1 is SGHNT and CDR2 YYREEE (reference sequence). Trimming cost V 5 bases and J 6 bases, with 18 bases left between them. This CDR3 contains 15 residues. DNA of the CDR3: TGTGCCAGCAGTCTGGACACCTCCGTTTCCAATGAGCAGTTCTTC. Translating gives CASSLDTSVSNEQFF. Full variable domain (remainder filled in from reference TRBV5-4 and TRBJ2-1): ETGVTQSPTHLIKTRGQQVTLRCSSQSGHNTVSWYQQALGQGPQFIFQYYREEENGRGNFPPRFSGLQFPNYSSELNVNALELDDSALYLCASSLDTSVSNEQFFGPGTRLTVL.

On this clone: Other DNA sequences within the sample encode an identical CDR3. The chain uses TRBV28 and TRBJ2-3; unclear D gene. V was pared by 6 bases and J by 1 base, with 5 bases between. Germline loops: CDR1 MDHEN, CDR2 SYDVKM. The CDR3 extends over 12 amino acids. The CDR3 protein is CASSLRTDTQYF. CDR3 DNA: TGTGCCAGCAGCCTTCGCACAGATACGCAGTATTTT. Combining the CDR3 with reference TRBV28 and TRBJ2-3 gives the whole variable domain DVKVTQSSRYLVKRTGEKVFLECVQDMDHENMFWYRQDPGLGLRLIYFSYDVKMKEKGDIPEGYSVSREKKERFSLILESASTNQTSMYLCASSLRTDTQYFGPGTRLTVL.

V gene TRBV6-5 combines with J gene TRBJ2-7, with a tentative D call TRBD1 (6 bases). The CDR3 runs 13 residues. V was pared by 2 bases and J by 6 bases, with 11 bases between. Per germline, CDR1 MNHEY and CDR2 SVGAGI. The CDR3 reads CASSYLQGSEQYF. In DNA form, the CDR3 reads TGTGCCAGCAGTTACCTACAGGGTAGCGAGCAGTACTTC.

The chain employs TRBV12-3 or TRBV12-4 and TRBJ1-1; the D gene is possibly TRBD1 (6 bases). This CDR3 region has 9 residues. The CDR3 sequence is CATGPEAFF. The CDR3 DNA sequence: TGTGCAACAGGGCCAGAAGCTTTCTTT.

The V and J genes are TRBV12-3 or TRBV12-4 and TRBJ2-5; 7 bases are a match to TRBD2. V was pared by 7 bases and J by 4 bases, with 6 bases of the junction left unmatched. This CDR3 is built from 13 residues. CDR3 bases: TGTGCCAGCACCCCGACTAGCTTAGAGACCCAGTACTTC. Its translation: CASTPTSLETQYF.